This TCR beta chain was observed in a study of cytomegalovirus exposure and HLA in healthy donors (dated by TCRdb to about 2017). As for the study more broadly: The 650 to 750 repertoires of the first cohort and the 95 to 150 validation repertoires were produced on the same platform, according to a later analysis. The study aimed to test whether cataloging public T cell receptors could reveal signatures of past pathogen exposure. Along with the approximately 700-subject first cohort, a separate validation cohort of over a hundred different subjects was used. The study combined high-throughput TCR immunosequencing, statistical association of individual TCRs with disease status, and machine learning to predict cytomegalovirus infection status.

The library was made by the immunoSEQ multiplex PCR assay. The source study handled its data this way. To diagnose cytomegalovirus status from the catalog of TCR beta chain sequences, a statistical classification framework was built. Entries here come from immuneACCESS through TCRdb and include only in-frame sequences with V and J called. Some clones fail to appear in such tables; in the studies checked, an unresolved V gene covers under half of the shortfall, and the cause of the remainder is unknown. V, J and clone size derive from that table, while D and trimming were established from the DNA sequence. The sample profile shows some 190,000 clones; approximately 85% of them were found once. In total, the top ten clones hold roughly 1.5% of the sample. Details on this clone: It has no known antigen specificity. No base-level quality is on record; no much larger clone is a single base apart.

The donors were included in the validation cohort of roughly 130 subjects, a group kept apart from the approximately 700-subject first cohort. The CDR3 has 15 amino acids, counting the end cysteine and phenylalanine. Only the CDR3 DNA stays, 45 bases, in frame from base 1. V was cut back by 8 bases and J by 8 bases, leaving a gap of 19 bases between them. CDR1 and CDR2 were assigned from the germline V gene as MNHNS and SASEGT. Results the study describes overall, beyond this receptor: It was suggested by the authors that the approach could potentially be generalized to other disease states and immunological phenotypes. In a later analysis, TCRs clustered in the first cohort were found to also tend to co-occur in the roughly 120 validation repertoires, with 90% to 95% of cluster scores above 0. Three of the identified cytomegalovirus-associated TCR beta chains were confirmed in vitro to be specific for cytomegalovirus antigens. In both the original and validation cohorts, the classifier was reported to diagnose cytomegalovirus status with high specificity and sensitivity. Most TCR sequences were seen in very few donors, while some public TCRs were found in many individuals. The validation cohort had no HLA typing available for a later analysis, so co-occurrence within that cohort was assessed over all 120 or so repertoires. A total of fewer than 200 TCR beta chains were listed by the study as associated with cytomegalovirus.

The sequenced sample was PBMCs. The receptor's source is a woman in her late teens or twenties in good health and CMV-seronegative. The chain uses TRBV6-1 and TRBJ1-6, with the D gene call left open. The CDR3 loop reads CASGYAAGLDSPLHF. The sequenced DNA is TGTGCCAGCGGGTATGCCGCCGGACTGGATTCACCCCTCCACTTT.